The sample holds many counts of the clone carrying this TCR beta chain. This entry is derived from a study of T-cell reconstitution after alpha-beta-depleted transplantation in children. CDR3 length equals 15 residues. The trim removed 5 bases at V and 2 bases at J, leaving 5 bases unmatched. Unique molecular identifiers were incorporated when the TCRbeta library was constructed. TCRdb fed the PCR reads into MiXCR, producing one record per CDR3 protein. The sample records about 610,000 distinct CDR3 sequences, about 10% being singletons. The sample here was PBMCs from the stem cell graft donor, taken from the stem cell graft. The V call is TRBV12-3 or TRBV12-4, the J call TRBJ2-7; TRBD2 matches at 11 bases. The receptor's source is a human donor who donated a stem cell graft to a child with acute myeloid leukemia. The CDR3 reads CASSRLAGFAYEQYF. For the CDR3, the DNA is TGTGCCAGCAGTCGACTAGCGGGATTTGCCTACGAGCAGTACTTC.